The T cell receptor beta chain under discussion was sequenced for a study of blood T cell repertoires in COVID-19. Looking at the study overall: PBMCs, B-cell-depleted T cells, or T cells were the source of the cDNA or gDNA that made up the material.

This table comes from immunoSEQ multiplex PCR, and its TCRdb copy is limited to in-frame clones, with some not included. The sample consists of tens of thousands of clones, approximately 71% of them appearing once. The CDR3 loop spans 13 amino acids. CDR1 is MRHNA and CDR2 is SNTAGT in the germline V gene. After removal of 3 bases from V and 4 bases from J, the junction contained 3 bases not matched to a gene. This sequence joins TRBV6-4 and TRBJ2-7; 7 bases are shared with TRBD1. This TCR came from a man older than 75 with active or convalescent COVID-19. Sequencing was done on a sample of peripheral blood. The CDR3, as DNA: TGTGCCAGCAGTGAACAGGGGTCGTACGAGCAGTACTTC. Amino acids: CASSEQGSYEQYF.